The 30 T cell receptor beta chains below all came from one sample that was sequenced in a study of shared clonotypes between healthy human individuals. Only CD45RO-negative cells positively selected for CCR7 counted as naive CD8 cells, so terminally differentiated effector memory CD45RA+ cells were excluded. This table comes from immunoSEQ multiplex PCR, and its TCRdb copy is limited to in-frame clones, with some not included. The sample shows about 590,000 clones, 95% to 96% of them seen only once. The source material was naive CD8+ T cells sorted from blood. The receptors stem from a woman aged 25 to 39 in good health.

The rearrangement joins TRBV6-6 to TRBJ1-1; D gene ambiguous. Germline lookup yields CDR1 MNHNY and CDR2 SVGAGI (reference sequence). This CDR3 region has 14 residues. Between the trimmed V and J ends, which lost 4 bases and 2 bases, there was a span of 11 bases. CDR3 amino acids: CASSLYRYNTEAFF. In DNA form, the CDR3 reads TGTGCCAGCAGTTTGTATAGGTACAACACTGAAGCTTTCTTT.

The CDR3 DNA is TGTGCCAGCAAGTACACCGGGGAGCTGTTTTTT. Translating it yields CASKYTGELFF. V usage is TRBV2 and J usage is TRBJ2-2, with D unclear. The germline V gene encodes CDR1 SNHLY and CDR2 FYNNEI. The germline V and J ends were trimmed by 7 bases and 3 bases, with 3 bases remaining between them. The length of the CDR3 is 11 residues.

This rearrangement joins TRBV27 to TRBJ2-1, with 8 nucleotides matching TRBD2. This CDR3 is 15 amino acids long. Germline values: CDR1 MNHEY, CDR2 SMNVEV (reference sequence). V trimming: 5 bases; J trimming: 1 base; junction bases outside the gene matches: 4. The CDR3 is CASSAPSGSYNEQFF. The DNA of the CDR3 is TGTGCCAGCAGTGCCCCTAGCGGGTCCTACAATGAGCAGTTCTTC.

The chain uses TRBV5-6 and TRBJ2-7; D may correspond to TRBD1 or TRBD2 (6 bases each). Germline V gene data show CDR1 as SGHDT and CDR2 as YYEEEE. V gave up 5 bases and J gave up 6 bases, with 15 bases separating them. The CDR3 length is 13 residues. CDR3 protein: CASSPTGGVEQYF. In DNA form, the CDR3 reads TGTGCCAGCAGTCCGACAGGCGGGGTCGAGCAGTACTTC. The full variable domain, in which reference TRBV5-6 and TRBJ2-7 provide the parts outside the CDR3, is DAGVTQSPTHLIKTRGQQVTLRCSPKSGHDTVSWYQQALGQGPQFIFQYYEEEERQRGNFPDRFSGHQFPNYSSELNVNALLLGDSALYLCASSPTGGVEQYFGPGTRLTVT.

This chain links TRBV7-9 with TRBJ2-1; D is uncertain. CDR3 length equals 17 residues. CDR1 and CDR2 (germline): SEHNR, FQNEAQ (reference sequence). V gave up 3 bases and J gave up 2 bases, with 17 bases separating them. CDR3 sequence reads: CASSFISPPGPYNEQFF. CDR3 coding DNA: TGTGCCAGCAGCTTTATAAGCCCCCCGGGCCCCTACAATGAGCAGTTCTTC.

CDR3 residues: CASSEAGEQFF. In DNA, the CDR3 is TGTGCCAGCAGTGAAGCGGGTGAGCAGTTCTTC. V usage is TRBV6-1 and J usage is TRBJ2-1; D is ambiguous. CDR1 and CDR2 from the germline V gene are MNHNS and SASEGT. Trimming removed 0 bases from V and 9 bases from J, with 3 bases in between. The CDR3 runs to 11 residues.

The chain recombines TRBV29-1 with TRBJ2-7; 8 nucleotides match TRBD2. The CDR3 has 14 amino acids. V lost 3 bases, J lost 6 bases, and 10 bases stayed unmatched. Germline CDR1 SQVTM, CDR2 ANQGSEA. Here the CDR3 DNA reads TGCAGCGTTGATGAACGGGAGGGCGTCGGCGAGCAGTACTTC. Translation: CSVDEREGVGEQYF.

This clone was observed a few times. The chain uses TRBV5-1 and TRBJ1-1; possibly TRBD1 for D (5 bases). The CDR3 spans 14 residues. The ends were cut back, 4 bases at V and 5 bases at J, with 15 bases in the middle. Germline values: CDR1 SGHRS, CDR2 YFSETQ. The DNA for the CDR3 is TGCGCCAGCAGCAAGTGGCAGGGTGGGACTGAAGCTTTCTTT. Residues: CASSKWQGGTEAFF.

The chain combines TRBV27 with TRBJ2-5; D tentatively reads TRBD1 or TRBD2 (5 bases each). Germline V gene sequence: CDR1 MNHEY, CDR2 SMNVEV (reference sequence). CDR3 length: 16 amino acids. With 0 bases removed from V and 4 bases from J, the gap between germline ends came to 15 bases. In nucleotides, the CDR3 is TGTGCCAGCAGTTTATCAGCAGGGACCCGCCGAGAGACCCAGTACTTC. Protein sequence: CASSLSAGTRRETQYF.

CDR3 in amino acids: CASTTRGSYNEQFF. The CDR3 bases are TGTGCCAGTACCACCCGTGGCTCCTACAATGAGCAGTTCTTC. V and J are TRBV19 and TRBJ2-1, with no clear D. V was trimmed by 7 bases and J by 0 bases, leaving 10 bases between them. The CDR3 totals 14 residues. The germline gives CDR1 LNHDA, CDR2 SQIVND (reference sequence).

J is TRBJ2-1 and V is TRBV9; D perhaps matches TRBD2 (7 bases). CDR3 length equals 16 residues. Germline lookup yields CDR1 SGDLS and CDR2 YYNGEE. Trimming left V 0 bases short and J 2 bases short, with 12 bases between. Here the CDR3 DNA reads TGTGCCAGCAGCGTAGAGGGGGGGAGCGCCTACAATGAGCAGTTCTTC. It translates to CASSVEGGSAYNEQFF.

The rearrangement uses TRBV28 and TRBJ2-7; 7 bases agree with TRBD2. Germline CDR1 MDHEN, CDR2 SYDVKM. This CDR3 region has 15 residues. The V gene end was trimmed by 2 bases and the J gene end by 1 base; junction bases not matched to a gene: 5. The CDR3: CASSLELARSYEQYF. The CDR3 region has the DNA TGTGCCAGCAGTTTAGAACTAGCGAGATCCTACGAGCAGTACTTC.

The chain carries TRBV7-9 and TRBJ2-5, with no clear D. The CDR3 spans 15 residues. V was clipped by 0 bases and J by 5 bases, with 13 bases between them. Germline V lookup: CDR1 SEHNR, CDR2 FQNEAQ (reference sequence). The CDR3 DNA follows: TGTGCCAGCAGCTTAGCCGACATAGGAGAGGAGACCCAGTACTTC. Its protein product is CASSLADIGEETQYF.

The V and J genes are TRBV29-1 and TRBJ2-3, with 11 bases fitting TRBD1. Trimming at V came to 1 base and at J to 4 bases, leaving 7 bases not matched to a gene. Germline CDR1 SQVTM, CDR2 ANQGSEA. This CDR3 comprises 16 residues. The DNA for the CDR3 is TGCAGCGTTGAAGGATCGGACAGGGGGCGGGCAGATACGCAGTATTTT. As protein: CSVEGSDRGRADTQYF.

The chain couples TRBV28 to TRBJ1-5, with TRBD1 matching 10 bases. Germline lookup yields CDR1 MDHEN and CDR2 SYDVKM. This CDR3 comprises 15 residues. V was clipped by 6 bases and J by 7 bases; unmatched bases: 9. CDR3 nucleotide sequence: TGTGCCAGCAGATCGGACAGGGGGTGGGGCCAGCCCCAGCATTTT. Protein product: CASRSDRGWGQPQHF.

The chain recombines TRBV13 with TRBJ2-7; D is unresolved. CDR1 PRHDT and CDR2 FYEKMQ come from the germline V gene (reference sequence). Between the trimmed V and J ends, which lost 6 bases and 3 bases, there was a span of 12 bases. The CDR3 loop spans 13 amino acids. The CDR3: CASSYTRNYEQYF. CDR3 DNA sequence: TGTGCCAGCAGTTATACACGGAACTACGAGCAGTACTTC.

The gene calls are TRBV7-2 and TRBJ1-3, with D tentatively TRBD1 (6 bases). Germline V gene lookup returns CDR1 SGHTA and CDR2 FQGNSA. V lost 2 bases to trimming and J lost 0 bases, with 17 bases between them. CDR3 length: 18 residues. CDR3 sequence reads: CASSLSLGQSYSGNTIYF. CDR3 DNA: TGTGCCAGCAGCTTAAGTCTTGGACAGTCTTACTCTGGAAACACCATATATTTT. The whole variable domain, remainder taken from reference TRBV7-2 and TRBJ1-3, is GAGVSQSPSNKVTEKGKDVELRCDPISGHTALYWYRQSLGQGLEFLIYFQGNSAPDKSGLPSDRFSAERTGGSVSTLTIQRTQQEDSAVYLCASSLSLGQSYSGNTIYFGEGSWLTVV.

This rearrangement joins TRBV7-9 to TRBJ1-2, with a possible D match to TRBD1 (5 bases). Between the trimmed V and J ends, which lost 5 bases and 2 bases, there was a span of 15 bases. The CDR3 spans 15 residues. CDR1 is SEHNR and CDR2 is FQNEAQ in the germline V gene (reference sequence). The CDR3 nucleotides are TGTGCCAGCAGCGAGAACTTGGGGGAGAACTATGGCTACACCTTC. Translation: CASSENLGENYGYTF.

This clone was recorded only once. CDR3 sequence reads: CASSPLPGPGLSGYTF. The DNA for the CDR3 is TGTGCCAGCAGTCCGTTACCCGGGCCCGGACTTAGTGGCTACACCTTC. The chain uses TRBV28 and TRBJ1-2; D remains unclear. Trimming took off 5 bases at V and 7 bases at J, with 23 bases between the two ends. Germline CDR1 MDHEN, CDR2 SYDVKM. The CDR3 runs to 16 residues.

This chain links TRBV6-5 with TRBJ2-5, with TRBD2 matching over 10 bases. The CDR3 loop spans 15 amino acids. V trimming: 6 bases; J trimming: 3 bases; junction bases outside the gene matches: 7. Germline values: CDR1 MNHEY, CDR2 SVGAGI. Written as DNA, the CDR3 is TGTGCCAGCAGATCATGGACTAGCGGAGAAGAGACCCAGTACTTC. This translates into CASRSWTSGEETQYF.

This chain connects TRBV18 to TRBJ1-1; 8 bases line up with TRBD1. The V gene end was trimmed by 2 bases and the J gene end by 8 bases; junction bases not matched to a gene: 7. CDR3 length equals 14 residues. CDR1 is KGHSH and CDR2 is LQKENI in the germline V gene. The CDR3 reads CASSPLRQGAEAFF. The CDR3 region has the DNA TGTGCCAGCTCACCATTGCGCCAGGGGGCAGAAGCTTTCTTT.

The chain uses TRBV9 and TRBJ1-1; D ambiguous. This CDR3 is 12 amino acids long. The germline gives CDR1 SGDLS, CDR2 YYNGEE. V was clipped by 3 bases and J by 4 bases, with 7 bases between them. The CDR3 nucleotides are TGTGCCAGCAGCGCTGGGTCCACTGAAGCTTTCTTT. The encoded protein is CASSAGSTEAFF.

The chain recombines TRBV7-2 with TRBJ2-7; maybe TRBD2 (6 bases). The germline gives CDR1 SGHTA, CDR2 FQGNSA. The V and J ends lost 8 bases and 2 bases respectively, with 22 bases between them. This CDR3 is built from 16 residues. The CDR3 region is CASLGGMGESPYEQYF. CDR3 DNA: TGTGCCAGCCTCGGCGGGATGGGGGAGTCACCCTACGAGCAGTACTTC.

V usage is TRBV7-9 and J usage is TRBJ2-7; D gene uncertain. This CDR3 comprises 14 residues. V shed 5 bases and J shed 0 bases, with 11 bases lying between them. Germline V gene lookup returns CDR1 SEHNR and CDR2 FQNEAQ (reference sequence). The CDR3 protein is CASSRSTDSYEQYF. Here the CDR3 DNA reads TGTGCCAGCAGCCGTTCGACGGACTCCTACGAGCAGTACTTC.

The V call is TRBV27, the J call TRBJ2-7; no reliable D call. Trimming shortened V by 6 bases and J by 0 bases, and 15 bases separated the two germline ends. This CDR3 comprises 15 residues. The germline V gene encodes CDR1 MNHEY and CDR2 SMNVEV (reference sequence). The CDR3 coding sequence is TGTGCCAGCAGCGCTTGGGTACAGAGCTCCTACGAGCAGTACTTC. Protein: CASSAWVQSSYEQYF.

V and J are TRBV19 and TRBJ1-1, with 7 bases identical to TRBD1. There are 17 residues in the CDR3. Germline-derived CDR1 and CDR2 are LNHDA and SQIVND (reference sequence). V was clipped by 4 bases and J by 2 bases; unmatched bases: 13. CDR3 sequence (DNA): TGTGCCAGTAGTACCGGACCGGGACAGAAAATTAACACTGAAGCTTTCTTT. Translation: CASSTGPGQKINTEAFF.

V and J are TRBV25-1 and TRBJ2-3; D is unresolved. There are 14 residues in the CDR3. With 4 bases removed from V and 0 bases from J, the gap between germline ends came to 8 bases. In germline, CDR1 is MGHDK, CDR2 SYGVNS. The CDR3 loop reads CASSAFASTDTQYF. The CDR3 region has the DNA TGTGCCAGCAGTGCCTTCGCTAGCACAGATACGCAGTATTTT.

The chain has TRBV28 and TRBJ2-1; perhaps TRBD2 as D (5 bases). Germline V gene sequence: CDR1 MDHEN, CDR2 SYDVKM. The CDR3 is 15 amino acids. Trimming pared 7 bases from V and 8 bases from J, leaving 21 bases between. The DNA of the CDR3 is TGTGCCAGCATCGGTTCTGCGGAGGATTCCGATGAGCAGTTCTTC. Translated: CASIGSAEDSDEQFF.

The chain couples TRBV27 to TRBJ2-7; 7 nucleotides match TRBD2. V shed 3 bases and J 7 bases; nucleotides not matched to a gene: 12. The CDR3 is 15 residues long. Germline CDR1 and CDR2: MNHEY and SMNVEV (reference sequence). This CDR3 reads CASSFGGGPGREQYF. Here the CDR3 DNA reads TGTGCCAGCAGTTTTGGGGGAGGGCCGGGTAGGGAGCAGTACTTC.

This chain connects TRBV6-6 to TRBJ2-3; a possible D gene is TRBD2 (5 bases). V was pared by 11 bases and J by 0 bases, with 12 bases between. Germline values: CDR1 MNHNY, CDR2 SVGAGI (reference sequence). The CDR3 runs 13 residues. This CDR3 is CASGGLSTDTQYF. The CDR3, as DNA: TGTGCCTCAGGAGGTCTAAGCACAGATACGCAGTATTTT.